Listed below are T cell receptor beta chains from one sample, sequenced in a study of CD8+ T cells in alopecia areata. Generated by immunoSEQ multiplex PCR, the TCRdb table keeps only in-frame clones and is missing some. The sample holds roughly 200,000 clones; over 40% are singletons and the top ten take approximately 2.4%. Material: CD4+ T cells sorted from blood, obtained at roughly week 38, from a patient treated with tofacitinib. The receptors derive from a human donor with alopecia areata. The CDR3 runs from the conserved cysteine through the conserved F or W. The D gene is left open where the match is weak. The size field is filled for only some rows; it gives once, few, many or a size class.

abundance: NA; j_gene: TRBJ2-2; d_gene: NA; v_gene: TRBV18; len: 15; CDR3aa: CASSPQGFRTGELFF; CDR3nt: TGTGCCAGCTCACCACAGGGATTCCGCACCGGGGAGCTGTTTTTT
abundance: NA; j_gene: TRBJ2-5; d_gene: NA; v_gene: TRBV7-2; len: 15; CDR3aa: CASSPRGPSGETQYF; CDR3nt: TGTGCCAGCAGCCCAAGAGGACCCTCGGGAGAGACCCAGTACTTC
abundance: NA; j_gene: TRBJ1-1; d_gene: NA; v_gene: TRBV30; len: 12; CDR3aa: CAWGGAPRGAFF; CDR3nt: TGTGCCTGGGGGGGGGCCCCAAGGGGAGCTTTCTTT
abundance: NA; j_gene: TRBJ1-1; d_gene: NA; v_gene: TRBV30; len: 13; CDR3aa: CAWDQGMNTEAFF; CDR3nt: TGTGCCTGGGACCAGGGGATGAACACTGAGGCTTTCTTT
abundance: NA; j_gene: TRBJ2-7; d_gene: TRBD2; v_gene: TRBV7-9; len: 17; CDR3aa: CASSPSVAGEGIYEQYF; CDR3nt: TGTGCCAGCAGCCCTTCGGTCGCTGGGGAGGGTATCTACGAGCAGTACTTC
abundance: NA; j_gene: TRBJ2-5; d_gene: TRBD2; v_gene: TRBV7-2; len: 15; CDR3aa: CASSWIAGGPETQYF; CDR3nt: TGTGCCAGCAGCTGGATAGCGGGAGGGCCAGAGACCCAGTACTTC
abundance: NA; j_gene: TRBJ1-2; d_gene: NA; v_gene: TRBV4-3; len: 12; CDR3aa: CASSQAGQRYTF; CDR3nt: TGCGCCAGCAGCCAAGCAGGGCAACGCTACACCTTC
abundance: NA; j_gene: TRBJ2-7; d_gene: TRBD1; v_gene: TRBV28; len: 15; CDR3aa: CASSLATGGSYEQYF; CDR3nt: TGTGCCAGCAGTTTAGCGACAGGGGGCTCCTACGAGCAGTACTTC
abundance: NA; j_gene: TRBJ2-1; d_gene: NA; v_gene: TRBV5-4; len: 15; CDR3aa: CASSMGRNSYNEQFF; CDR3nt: TGTGCCAGCAGTATGGGACGAAACTCCTACAATGAGCAGTTCTTC
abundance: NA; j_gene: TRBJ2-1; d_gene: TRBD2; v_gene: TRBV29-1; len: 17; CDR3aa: CSVTGTRRAGSYNEQFF; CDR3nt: TGCAGCGTTACCGGGACTAGGAGAGCCGGCTCCTACAATGAGCAGTTCTTC
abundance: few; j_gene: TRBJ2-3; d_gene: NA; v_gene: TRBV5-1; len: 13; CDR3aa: CASSLDLTDTQYF; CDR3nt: TGCGCCAGCAGCTTGGACCTCACAGATACGCAGTATTTT
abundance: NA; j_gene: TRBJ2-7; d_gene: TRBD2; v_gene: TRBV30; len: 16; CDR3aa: CAWRPLAGGSSYEQYF; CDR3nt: TGTGCCTGGAGGCCACTAGCGGGAGGGTCCTCCTACGAGCAGTACTTC
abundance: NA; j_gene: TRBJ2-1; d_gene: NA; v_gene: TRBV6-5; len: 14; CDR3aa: CASSYRASSDEQFF; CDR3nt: TGTGCCAGCAGTTACCGGGCATCGAGCGATGAGCAGTTCTTC
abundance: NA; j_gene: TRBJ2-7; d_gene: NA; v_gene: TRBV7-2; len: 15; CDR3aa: CASSLDQESSYEQYF; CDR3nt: TGTGCCAGCAGCTTAGATCAAGAGAGCTCCTACGAGCAGTACTTC
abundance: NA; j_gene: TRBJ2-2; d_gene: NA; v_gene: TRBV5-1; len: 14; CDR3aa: CASSLVLGTGELFF; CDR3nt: TGCGCCAGCAGCCTTGTCCTAGGGACCGGGGAGCTGTTTTTT
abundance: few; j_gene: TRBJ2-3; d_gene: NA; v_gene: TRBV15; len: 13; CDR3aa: CATSREGTDTQYF; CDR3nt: TGTGCCACCAGCAGAGAAGGGACGGATACGCAGTATTTT
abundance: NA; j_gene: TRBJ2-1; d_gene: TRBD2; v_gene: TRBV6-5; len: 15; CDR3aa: CASSPRDYPYNEQFF; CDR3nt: TGTGCCAGCAGTCCCCGGGACTACCCCTACAATGAGCAGTTCTTC
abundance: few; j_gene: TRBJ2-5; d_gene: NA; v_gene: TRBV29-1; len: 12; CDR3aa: CSAQGGQETQYF; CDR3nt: TGCAGCGCTCAGGGGGGGCAAGAGACCCAGTACTTC
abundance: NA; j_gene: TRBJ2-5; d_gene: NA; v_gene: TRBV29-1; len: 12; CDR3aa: CSVGKGQETQYF; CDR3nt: TGCAGCGTTGGGAAGGGGCAAGAGACCCAGTACTTC
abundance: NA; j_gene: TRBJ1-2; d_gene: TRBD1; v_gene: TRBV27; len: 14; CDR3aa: CASSSLDRVSGYTF; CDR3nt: TGTGCCAGCAGTTCATTGGACAGGGTCTCTGGCTACACCTTC
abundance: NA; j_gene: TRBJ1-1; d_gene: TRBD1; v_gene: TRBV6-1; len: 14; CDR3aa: CASTLGQGNTEAFF; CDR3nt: TGTGCCAGCACCCTAGGACAGGGAAACACTGAAGCTTTCTTT
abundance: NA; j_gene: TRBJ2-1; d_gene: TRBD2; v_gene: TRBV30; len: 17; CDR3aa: CAWSVDGLAGPAAEQFF; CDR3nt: TGTGCCTGGAGTGTCGACGGGCTAGCGGGACCCGCAGCTGAGCAGTTCTTC